One and the same sample provided the 23 T cell receptor beta chains below, sequenced in a study of siplizumab effects on memory and regulatory T cells (dated by TCRdb to the late 2010s). Library preparation used the immunoSEQ multiplex PCR assay. The clones in this table, taken by TCRdb from immuneACCESS, are in-frame only. Not every clone is retained; where verified, under half of the shortfall comes from an unresolved V gene, and the cause of the rest is unknown. In all, the sample holds around 82,000 clones, and 90% to 95% of those were seen once. The ten largest clones take up over 4% of the sample. The source material was CD8+ T cells sorted from blood. The receptor set was obtained from a human donor in good health.

Regarding this clone: One junction end does not reproduce the germline sequence, and a read error may be involved. The rearrangement uses TRBV4-1 and TRBJ2-7; a possible D gene is TRBD2 (6 bases). There are 15 residues in the CDR3. Germline CDR1 reads MGHRA; CDR2 reads YSYEKL. The CDR3 nucleotides are TGTGCCAGCAGCCAAGATCACGGGAGCTCCTACGAGCAGTACTTC. It codes for CASSQDHGSSYEQYF.

This sequence joins TRBV13 and TRBJ2-7, with 9 bases identical to TRBD2. CDR1 is PRHDT, CDR2 FYEKMQ, per germline (reference sequence). The CDR3 is 16 amino acids. The V gene end was trimmed by 0 bases and the J gene end by 3 bases; junction bases not matched to a gene: 6. CDR3 DNA sequence: TGTGCCAGCAGCTTAGGCAGAGAACTAGCGGGCTACGAGCAGTACTTC. Amino acid sequence: CASSLGRELAGYEQYF.

The rearrangement links TRBV7-9 to TRBJ1-5; unclear D gene. The germline gives CDR1 SEHNR, CDR2 FQNEAQ (reference sequence). V was shortened by 5 bases and J by 1 base, with 9 bases between the two germline ends. The CDR3 covers 14 residues. This CDR3 is CASSAGPSNQPQHF. The CDR3, as DNA: TGTGCCAGCAGCGCCGGGCCCAGCAATCAGCCCCAGCATTTT.

This clone was recorded once. This chain uses TRBV27 with TRBJ2-3; 8 positions agree with TRBD2. Losses at the gene ends were 3 bases for V and 2 bases for J; bases not matched to a gene: 13. Looked up from germline, CDR1 is MNHEY and CDR2 is SMNVEV (reference sequence). The CDR3 has 18 amino acids. CDR3 bases: TGTGCCAGCAGTTTCACCCTTCATCGGCGGGGGGTCACAGATACGCAGTATTTT. Protein sequence: CASSFTLHRRGVTDTQYF.

The V call is TRBV4-2, the J call TRBJ1-2; D gene uncertain. CDR3 size: 11 residues. CDR1 LGHNA and CDR2 YNFKEQ come from the germline V gene. Trimming removed 2 bases from V and 7 bases from J, with 5 bases in between. This CDR3 is CASSQMGGYTF. CDR3 coding DNA: TGTGCCAGCAGCCAAATGGGTGGCTACACCTTC.

The CDR3 DNA reads as TGTGCCAGCAGCGCACTTTACAGGGGCTCGAACACTGAAGCTTTCTTT. Translating it yields CASSALYRGSNTEAFF. This chain connects TRBV9 to TRBJ1-1, with TRBD1 matching over 7 bases. Germline V gives CDR1 SGDLS, CDR2 YYNGEE. J lost 1 base, V lost 3 bases, and 9 bases had no gene match. The CDR3 extends over 16 amino acids.

This sequence joins TRBV7-9 and TRBJ2-3; D gene unclear. The CDR3 spans 13 residues. The V and J ends lost 1 base and 5 bases respectively, with 7 bases between them. From germline, CDR1 is SEHNR and CDR2 FQNEAQ (reference sequence). This CDR3 reads CASSLVLGDTQYF. As DNA, the CDR3 is TGTGCCAGCAGCTTAGTCCTGGGAGATACGCAGTATTTT.

V and J are TRBV6-6 and TRBJ1-1; 7 bases line up with TRBD1. From germline, CDR1 is MNHNY and CDR2 SVGAGI (reference sequence). Trimming cost V 9 bases and J 1 base; bases outside gene matches: 8. This CDR3 contains 14 residues. The DNA of the CDR3 is TGTGCCAGTCATACAGGGGACCCGAACACTGAAGCTTTCTTT. Its translation: CASHTGDPNTEAFF.

This sequence joins TRBV27 and TRBJ2-3; TRBD2 agrees at 15 bases. Trimming took 7 bases from V and 0 from J; bases not matched to a gene: 14. Germline V lookup: CDR1 MNHEY, CDR2 SMNVEV (reference sequence). This CDR3 has 20 amino acids. CDR3 residues: CASKGSPRTSGGASTDTQYF. The CDR3 DNA sequence: TGTGCCAGCAAGGGTTCGCCTCGGACTAGCGGGGGGGCGAGCACAGATACGCAGTATTTT.

J is TRBJ2-7 and V is TRBV7-9; TRBD1 agrees at 11 bases. CDR3 length equals 15 residues. Germline-derived CDR1 and CDR2 are SEHNR and FQNEAQ (reference sequence). The V gene end was trimmed by 5 bases and the J gene end by 1 base; junction bases not matched to a gene: 4. The CDR3, as DNA: TGTGCCAGCAGCCCCGGACAGGGGGCTTCCTACGAGCAGTACTTC. Its protein is CASSPGQGASYEQYF.

This chain connects TRBV6-6 to TRBJ2-7; D remains ambiguous. Germline CDR1 is MNHNY and CDR2 is SVGAGI (reference sequence). The germline V and J ends were trimmed by 7 bases and 4 bases, with 11 bases remaining between them. This CDR3 has 12 residues. The CDR3: CASTGLGYEQYF. The CDR3 DNA sequence: TGTGCCAGCACCGGTCTCGGGTACGAGCAGTACTTC.

V and J are TRBV28 and TRBJ1-2, with D maybe TRBD1 (6 bases). The CDR3 runs 15 residues. V gave up 5 bases and J gave up 4 bases, with 17 bases separating them. Per germline, CDR1 MDHEN and CDR2 SYDVKM. The CDR3 DNA reads as TGTGCCAGCAGTCCCCCTCAGGACAGCTCCTATGGCTACACCTTC. This sequence encodes CASSPPQDSSYGYTF.

The chain employs TRBV4-3 and TRBJ2-5; no firm D call. V shed 1 base and J shed 1 base, with 10 bases lying between them. Germline CDR1 LGHNA, CDR2 YSLEER. The CDR3 contains 15 residues. The CDR3 DNA sequence: TGCGCCAGCAGCCAAGGGGCGGCGCCCCAAGAGACCCAGTACTTC. Translated: CASSQGAAPQETQYF.

The chain combines TRBV29-1 with TRBJ1-2; the D gene is possibly TRBD1 (5 bases). Trimming shortened V by 3 bases and J by 8 bases, and 7 bases separated the two germline ends. The CDR3 is made up of 10 amino acids. CDR1 is SQVTM, CDR2 ANQGSEA, per germline. The CDR3 protein is CSVEGDGYTF. CDR3 nucleotides: TGCAGCGTTGAGGGGGACGGCTACACCTTC.

The DNA for the CDR3 is TGTGCCAGCAGCCTTGGGACAGGGTCAGATACGCAGTATTTT. Its translation: CASSLGTGSDTQYF. The rearrangement links TRBV7-2 to TRBJ2-3, with TRBD1 identical over 9 bases. CDR3 size: 14 residues. V dropped 5 bases and J dropped 4; count of bases not matched to a gene: 4. Germline V CDR1 and CDR2: SGHTA, FQGNSA.

The rearrangement links TRBV29-1 to TRBJ2-7; 7 bases match TRBD1. The CDR3 is 12 amino acids. V shed 4 bases and J 6 bases; nucleotides not matched to a gene: 6. Germline assignment: CDR1 SQVTM and CDR2 ANQGSEA. CDR3 region: CSVVRQGLEQYF. The CDR3 coding sequence is TGCAGCGTTGTAAGACAGGGTCTCGAGCAGTACTTC.

The chain carries TRBV11-3 and TRBJ2-2, with D unresolved. This CDR3 has 14 residues. V gave up 2 bases and J gave up 1 base, with 5 bases separating them. Germline V CDR1 and CDR2: SGHNT, YENEEA. CDR3 in amino acids: CASSLNENTGELFF. CDR3 nucleotides: TGTGCCAGCAGCTTAAACGAGAACACCGGGGAGCTGTTTTTT. Using reference TRBV11-3 and TRBJ2-2 for the parts outside the CDR3, the full variable domain is EAGVVQSPRYKIIEKKQPVAFWCNPISGHNTLYWYLQNLGQGPELLIRYENEEAVDDSQLPKDRFSAERLKGVDSTLKIQPAELGDSAVYLCASSLNENTGELFFGEGSRLTVL.

The chain has TRBV6-5 and TRBJ2-5, with TRBD1 as a possible D gene (5 bases). The DNA end favors TRBJ2-7, so the J call may be wrong. CDR3 length equals 15 residues. Germline-derived CDR1 and CDR2 are MNHEY and SVGAGI. The CDR3 region is CASSVLGGQGDEQYF. DNA for the CDR3: TGTGCCAGCAGTGTCCTTGGCGGCCAAGGGGACGAGCAGTACTTC.

This chain joins TRBV15 and TRBJ1-2; D unresolved. Germline V gene lookup returns CDR1 LNHNV and CDR2 YYDKDF (reference sequence). The ends were cut back, 3 bases at V and 2 bases at J, with 10 bases in the middle. The CDR3 runs 14 residues. In DNA form, the CDR3 reads TGTGCCACCAGCAGTGGGCGGCTCAACTATGGCTACACCTTC. It encodes CATSSGRLNYGYTF.

The chain carries TRBV27 and TRBJ1-1; D not resolved. This CDR3 is 13 amino acids long. Looked up from germline, CDR1 is MNHEY and CDR2 is SMNVEV (reference sequence). Between the trimmed V and J ends, which lost 5 bases and 1 base, there was a span of 8 bases. CDR3 nucleotides: TGTGCCAGCAGTCGGACGGGGAACACTGAAGCTTTCTTT. Residues: CASSRTGNTEAFF.

This clone is labeled as large (0.1 to 1%). The chain is built from TRBV28 and TRBJ2-6; D is uncertain. Per germline, CDR1 MDHEN and CDR2 SYDVKM. This CDR3 comprises 15 residues. The V end lost 6 bases, the J end lost 6 bases, and 15 bases lay between the germline ends. CDR3 region: CASSQRLAEANVLTF. The CDR3 coding sequence is TGTGCCAGCAGCCAGCGACTCGCCGAGGCCAACGTCCTGACTTTC. Variable domain in full (rest from reference TRBV28 and TRBJ2-6): DVKVTQSSRYLVKRTGEKVFLECVQDMDHENMFWYRQDPGLGLRLIYFSYDVKMKEKGDIPEGYSVSREKKERFSLILESASTNQTSMYLCASSQRLAEANVLTFGAGSRLTVL.

The genes are TRBV5-4 and TRBJ2-7, with 11 bases identical to TRBD1. With V trimmed by 4 bases and J by 2 bases, 5 bases remained unmatched. Per germline, CDR1 SGHNT and CDR2 YYREEE (reference sequence). The CDR3 covers 15 residues. CDR3 sequence reads: CASSLPGQGAYEQYF. CDR3 coding DNA: TGTGCCAGCAGCCTCCCGGGACAGGGGGCCTACGAGCAGTACTTC.

This clone has more than one count but fewer than ten. The V gene is TRBV13, the J gene TRBJ1-1, with TRBD1 matching 10 bases. The germline gives CDR1 PRHDT, CDR2 FYEKMQ (reference sequence). CDR3 length: 15 amino acids. Losses at the gene ends were 4 bases for V and 3 bases for J; bases not matched to a gene: 5. The CDR3 sequence: CASSSTGGEDTEAFF. The CDR3 region has the DNA TGTGCCAGCAGCTCGACAGGGGGCGAGGACACTGAAGCTTTCTTT.